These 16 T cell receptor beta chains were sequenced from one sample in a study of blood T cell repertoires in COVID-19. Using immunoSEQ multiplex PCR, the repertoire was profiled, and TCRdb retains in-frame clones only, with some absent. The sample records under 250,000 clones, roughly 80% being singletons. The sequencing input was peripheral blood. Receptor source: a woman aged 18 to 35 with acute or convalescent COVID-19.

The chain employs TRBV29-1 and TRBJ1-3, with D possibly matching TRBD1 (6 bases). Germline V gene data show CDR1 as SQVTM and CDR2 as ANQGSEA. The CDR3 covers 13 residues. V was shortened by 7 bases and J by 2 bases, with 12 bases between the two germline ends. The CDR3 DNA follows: TGCAGCGGAACCCAGGGGCCTGGAAACACCATATATTTT. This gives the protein CSGTQGPGNTIYF.

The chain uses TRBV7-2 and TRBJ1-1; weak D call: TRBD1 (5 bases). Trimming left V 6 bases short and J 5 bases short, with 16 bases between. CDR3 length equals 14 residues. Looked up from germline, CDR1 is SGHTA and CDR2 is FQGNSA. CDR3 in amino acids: CASSGGVGVTEAFF. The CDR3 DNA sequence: TGTGCCAGCAGTGGAGGGGTGGGGGTGACTGAAGCTTTCTTT.

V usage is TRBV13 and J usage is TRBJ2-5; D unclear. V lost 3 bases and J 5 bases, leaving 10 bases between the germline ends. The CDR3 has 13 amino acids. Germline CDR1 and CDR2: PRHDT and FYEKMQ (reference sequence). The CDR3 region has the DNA TGTGCCAGCAGCTTTTCGGTCCTCGAGACCCAGTACTTC. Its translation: CASSFSVLETQYF.

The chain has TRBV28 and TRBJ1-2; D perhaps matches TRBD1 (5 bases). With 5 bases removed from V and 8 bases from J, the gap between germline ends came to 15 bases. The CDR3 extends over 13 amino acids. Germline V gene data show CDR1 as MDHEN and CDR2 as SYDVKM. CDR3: CASSTDSSRGYTF. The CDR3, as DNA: TGTGCCAGCAGTACCGACAGTTCTCGGGGCTACACCTTC.

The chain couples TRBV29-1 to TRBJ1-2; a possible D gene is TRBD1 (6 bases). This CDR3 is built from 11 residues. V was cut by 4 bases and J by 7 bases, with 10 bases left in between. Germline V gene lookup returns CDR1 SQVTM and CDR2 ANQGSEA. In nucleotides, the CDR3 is TGCAGCGTTGTAGGGGGACGTGGCTACACCTTC. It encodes CSVVGGRGYTF. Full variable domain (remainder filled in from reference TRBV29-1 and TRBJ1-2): SAVISQKPSRDICQRGTSLTIQCQVDSQVTMMFWYRQQPGQSLTLIATANQGSEATYESGFVIDKFPISRPNLTFSTLTVSNMSPEDSSIYLCSVVGGRGYTFGSGTRLTVV.

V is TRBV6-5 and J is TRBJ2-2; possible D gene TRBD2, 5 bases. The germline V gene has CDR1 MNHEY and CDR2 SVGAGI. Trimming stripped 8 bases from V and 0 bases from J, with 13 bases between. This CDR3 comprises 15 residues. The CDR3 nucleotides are TGTGCCAGCCAACCCCCGGGGACGAACACCGGGGAGCTGTTTTTT. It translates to CASQPPGTNTGELFF.

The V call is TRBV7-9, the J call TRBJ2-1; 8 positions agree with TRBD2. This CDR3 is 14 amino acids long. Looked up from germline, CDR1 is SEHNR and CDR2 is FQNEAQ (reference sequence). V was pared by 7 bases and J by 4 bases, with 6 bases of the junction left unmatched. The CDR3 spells CASTFSGVYNEQFF. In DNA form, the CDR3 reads TGTGCCAGCACCTTTAGCGGGGTATACAATGAGCAGTTCTTC.

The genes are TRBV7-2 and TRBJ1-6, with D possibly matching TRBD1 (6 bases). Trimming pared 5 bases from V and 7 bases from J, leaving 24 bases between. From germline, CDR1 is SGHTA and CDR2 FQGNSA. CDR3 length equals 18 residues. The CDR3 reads CASSQPRAQGIMNSPLHF. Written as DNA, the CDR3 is TGTGCCAGCAGCCAACCCCGGGCGCAGGGGATCATGAATTCACCCCTCCACTTT.

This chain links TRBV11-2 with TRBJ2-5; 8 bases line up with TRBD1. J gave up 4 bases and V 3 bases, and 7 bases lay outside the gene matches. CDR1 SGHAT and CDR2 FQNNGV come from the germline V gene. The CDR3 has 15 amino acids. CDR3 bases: TGTGCCAGCAGCTTCTCGTCAGGGGGCCCAGAGACCCAGTACTTC. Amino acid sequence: CASSFSSGGPETQYF.

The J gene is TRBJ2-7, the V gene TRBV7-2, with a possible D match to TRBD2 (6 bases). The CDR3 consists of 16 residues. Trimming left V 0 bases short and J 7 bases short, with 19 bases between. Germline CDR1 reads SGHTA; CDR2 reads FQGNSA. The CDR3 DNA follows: TGTGCCAGCAGCTTAGCTGTAGCTGGATCGGAGGGGGAGCAGTACTTC. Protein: CASSLAVAGSEGEQYF. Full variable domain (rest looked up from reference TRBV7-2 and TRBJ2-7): GAGVSQSPSNKVTEKGKDVELRCDPISGHTALYWYRQSLGQGLEFLIYFQGNSAPDKSGLPSDRFSAERTGGSVSTLTIQRTQQEDSAVYLCASSLAVAGSEGEQYFGPGTRLTVT.

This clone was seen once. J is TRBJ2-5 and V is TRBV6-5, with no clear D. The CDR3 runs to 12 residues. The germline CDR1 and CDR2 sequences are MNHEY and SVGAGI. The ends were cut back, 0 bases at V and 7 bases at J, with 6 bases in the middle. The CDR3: CASSYSTGTQYF. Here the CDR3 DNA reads TGTGCCAGCAGTTACTCGACTGGGACCCAGTACTTC.

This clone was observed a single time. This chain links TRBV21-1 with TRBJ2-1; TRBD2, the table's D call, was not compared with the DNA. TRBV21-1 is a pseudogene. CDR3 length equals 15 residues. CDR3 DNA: TGTGCCAGCAGCAAGACTAGCGGTTACTACAATGAGCAGTTCTTC. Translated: CASSKTSGYYNEQFF.

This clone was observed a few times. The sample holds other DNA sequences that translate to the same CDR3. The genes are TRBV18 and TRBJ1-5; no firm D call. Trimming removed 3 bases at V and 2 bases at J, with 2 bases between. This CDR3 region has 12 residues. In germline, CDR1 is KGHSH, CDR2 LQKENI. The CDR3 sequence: CASSPGNQPQHF. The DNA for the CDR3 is TGTGCCAGCTCACCCGGCAATCAGCCCCAGCATTTT.

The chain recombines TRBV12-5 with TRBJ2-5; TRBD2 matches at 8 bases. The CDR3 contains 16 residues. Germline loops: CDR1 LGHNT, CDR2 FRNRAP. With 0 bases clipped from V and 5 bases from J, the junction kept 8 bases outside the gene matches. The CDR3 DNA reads TGTGCTAGTGGTTTGGTACTCGGTAGCGGGATGGAGACCCAGTACTTC. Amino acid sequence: CASGLVLGSGMETQYF.

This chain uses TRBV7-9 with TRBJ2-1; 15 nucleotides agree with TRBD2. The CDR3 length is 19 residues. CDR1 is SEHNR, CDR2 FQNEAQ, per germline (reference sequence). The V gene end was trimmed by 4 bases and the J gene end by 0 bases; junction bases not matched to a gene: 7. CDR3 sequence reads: CASSSIGLAGGYSYNEQFF. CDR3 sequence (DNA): TGTGCCAGCAGCTCGATAGGACTAGCGGGAGGGTACTCCTACAATGAGCAGTTCTTC. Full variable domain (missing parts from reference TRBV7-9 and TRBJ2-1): DTGVSQNPRHKITKRGQNVTFRCDPISEHNRLYWYRQTLGQGPEFLTYFQNEAQLEKSRLLSDRFSAERPKGSFSTLEIQRTEQGDSAMYLCASSSIGLAGGYSYNEQFFGPGTRLTVL.

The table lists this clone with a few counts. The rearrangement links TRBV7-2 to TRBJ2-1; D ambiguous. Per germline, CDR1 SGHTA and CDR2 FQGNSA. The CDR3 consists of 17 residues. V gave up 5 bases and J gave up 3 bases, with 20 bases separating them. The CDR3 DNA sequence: TGTGCCAGCAGCCCCCGAATGACAACCGTTAGCTACAATGAGCAGTTCTTC. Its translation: CASSPRMTTVSYNEQFF.